The T cell receptor beta chain described here comes from a study of shared clonotypes between healthy human individuals. Clones were sequenced by immunoSEQ multiplex PCR, and TCRdb holds only the in-frame ones, with some missing. The data show roughly 2.2 million clones, with approximately 95% seen just once and about 0.37% held by the top ten. The clonotype comes from a man between 18 and 29 years old in good health. Some clones in this sample may be carry-over from other donors' samples. Sequencing was performed on naive CD4+ T cells from PBMCs. Subset indicated: CD45RA+ positively selected.

This CDR3 is CALKDRAGTF. CDR3 sequence (DNA): TGTGCCCTGAAGGACCGAGCTGGAACCTTC. V is TRBV30 and J is TRBJ1-2, with D uncertain. The germline V gene encodes CDR1 GTSNPN and CDR2 SVGIG (reference sequence). This CDR3 region has 10 residues. V was cut by 8 bases and J by 14 bases, with 18 bases left in between.